The source of this TCR beta chain is a study of graft-versus-host responses after intestinal transplantation. Study at large: Recipients had transplants, and these were multivisceral, liver-intestinal, or isolated intestinal. All recipients got anti-thymocyte globulin induction, then tacrolimus and steroids for roughly three years. General study findings and limits: Researchers found GvH clones in recipient marrow, and some showed up first in ileum or blood.

Marrow after transplant was taken from the posterior iliac crest or another site. CDR1 and CDR2 from the germline V gene are LNHNV and YYDKDF (reference sequence). J was trimmed by 6 bases and V by 0 bases; bases with no gene match: 24. CDR3 length: 22 residues. A note on this clone: Its antigen is not identified.

The method was immunoSEQ multiplex PCR; TCRdb's version includes in-frame clones alone and lacks a portion of them. The sample lists 14,000 or so clones, around 87% occurring once. This material consisted of bone marrow, taken nearly 130 days after intestinal transplantation. This sequence joins TRBV15 and TRBJ2-1; 9 bases are shared with TRBD1. This sequence was found in a human patient who received an intestinal transplant, so some T cells may come from the graft donor. CDR3 amino acids: CATSRDYWGWDRETSYPNEQFF. In DNA form, the CDR3 reads TGTGCCACCAGCAGAGATTACTGGGGATGGGACAGGGAGACTAGCTATCCCAATGAGCAGTTCTTC. Based on the CDR3 plus reference TRBV15 and TRBJ2-1, the full variable domain is DAMVIQNPRYQVTQFGKPVTLSCSQTLNHNVMYWYQQKSSQAPKLLFHYYDKDFNNEADTPDNFQSRRPNTSFCFLDIRSPGLGDTAMYLCATSRDYWGWDRETSYPNEQFFGPGTRLTVL.